These 26 T cell receptor beta chains came from one sample sequenced in a study of blood T cell repertoires in COVID-19. Produced via immunoSEQ multiplex PCR; TCRdb's table is partial and in-frame only. The sample yields 150,000 to 200,000 clones, less than 95% seen once. The sequencing sample was made of peripheral blood. The receptors shown here come from a man aged 30 to 39 with COVID-19, enrolled during active disease.

J is TRBJ1-1 and V is TRBV5-1; 9 positions agree with TRBD1. There are 13 residues in the CDR3. With 3 bases clipped from V and 3 bases from J, the junction kept 0 bases outside the gene matches. Germline values: CDR1 SGHRS, CDR2 YFSETQ. The CDR3 DNA is TGCGCCAGCAGCTGGACAGGGGACACTGAAGCTTTCTTT. Translating gives CASSWTGDTEAFF.

The chain recombines TRBV5-4 with TRBJ2-5, with D perhaps TRBD2 (6 bases). V lost 7 bases and J 3 bases, leaving 7 bases between the germline ends. There are 11 residues in the CDR3. The germline V gene encodes CDR1 SGHNT and CDR2 YYREEE (reference sequence). The CDR3 region has the DNA TGTGCCAGCTGGGAGGAAGAGACCCAGTACTTC. The encoded protein is CASWEEETQYF.

This chain uses TRBV15 with TRBJ2-5, with TRBD1 as a possible D gene (6 bases). The germline V gene encodes CDR1 LNHNV and CDR2 YYDKDF (reference sequence). Trimming shortened V by 0 bases and J by 3 bases, and 14 bases separated the two germline ends. The CDR3 covers 16 residues. The CDR3: CATSRDRGNREETQYF. In DNA form, the CDR3 reads TGTGCCACCAGCAGAGATAGGGGGAACAGGGAAGAGACCCAGTACTTC. The full variable domain, in which reference TRBV15 and TRBJ2-5 provide the parts outside the CDR3, is DAMVIQNPRYQVTQFGKPVTLSCSQTLNHNVMYWYQQKSSQAPKLLFHYYDKDFNNEADTPDNFQSRRPNTSFCFLDIRSPGLGDTAMYLCATSRDRGNREETQYFGPGTRLLVL.

The rearrangement links TRBV4-1 to TRBJ2-7; a possible D gene is TRBD2 (6 bases). CDR3 size: 15 residues. The germline V and J ends were trimmed by 1 base and 4 bases, with 14 bases remaining between them. Germline CDR1 and CDR2: MGHRA and YSYEKL. CDR3 loop: CASSQVQDRGYEQYF. For the CDR3, the DNA is TGCGCCAGCAGCCAAGTTCAGGACCGGGGGTACGAGCAGTACTTC.

This clone turned up a few times. This chain connects TRBV6-2 or TRBV6-3 to TRBJ2-7; 9 bases line up with TRBD1. Germline V gene data show CDR1 as MNHEY and CDR2 as SVGEGT. The CDR3 is 15 residues long. V gave up 3 bases and J gave up 2 bases; unmatched junction bases: 5. CDR3 nucleotides: TGTGCCAGCAGTTATAGGGGGACAGGGACCTACGAGCAGTACTTC. Encoded protein: CASSYRGTGTYEQYF.

The chain uses TRBV7-3 and TRBJ2-3; 10 bases are shared with TRBD2. The CDR3 spans 17 residues. V shed 3 bases and J 4 bases; nucleotides not matched to a gene: 10. Per the germline V gene, CDR1 is SGHTA and CDR2 is FQGTGA. The CDR3 protein is CASSFTGLAGASDTQYF. CDR3 DNA sequence: TGTGCCAGCAGCTTTACGGGGCTAGCGGGGGCTTCAGATACGCAGTATTTT.

The V call is TRBV19, the J call TRBJ1-2; the match to TRBD1 covers 7 bases. Losses at the gene ends were 7 bases for V and 8 bases for J; bases not matched to a gene: 10. This CDR3 spans 13 amino acids. Germline CDR1 is LNHDA and CDR2 is SQIVND (reference sequence). CDR3 nucleotide sequence: TGTGCCAGTAACCGGGACAGAAAGACGGGCTACACCTTC. It translates to CASNRDRKTGYTF.

The sample holds one count of this clone. J is TRBJ1-6 and V is TRBV3-1 (or the pseudogene TRBV3-2); D gene unclear. Germline CDR1 LGHDT, CDR2 YNNKEL (reference sequence). The ends were cut back, 1 base at V and 8 bases at J, with 12 bases in the middle. The CDR3 totals 15 residues. This chain's CDR3 is CASSQAQYSDSPLHF. In DNA form, the CDR3 reads TGTGCCAGCAGCCAAGCCCAATATAGTGATTCACCCCTCCACTTT.

This sequence joins TRBV18 and TRBJ1-6, with 9 bases matching TRBD1. The CDR3 covers 16 residues. V shed 1 base and J 6 bases; nucleotides not matched to a gene: 4. The germline CDR1 and CDR2 sequences are KGHSH and LQKENI. CDR3: CASSPQTGGSNSPLHF. The CDR3 DNA sequence: TGTGCCAGCTCACCACAAACAGGGGGCTCTAATTCACCCCTCCACTTT. Together with reference TRBV18 and TRBJ1-6, the CDR3 gives the full variable domain: NAGVMQNPRHLVRRRGQEARLRCSPMKGHSHVYWYRQLPEEGLKFMVYLQKENIIDESGMPKERFSAEFPKEGPSILRIQQVVRGDSAAYFCASSPQTGGSNSPLHFGNGTRLTVT.

The chain links TRBV30 to TRBJ2-3; TRBD2 is a possible D gene (6 bases). The germline V gene encodes CDR1 GTSNPN and CDR2 SVGIG (reference sequence). V lost 3 bases and J lost 5, with 12 bases in between. This CDR3 region has 13 residues. The CDR3 is CAWRSRGIDTQYF. The CDR3 DNA follows: TGTGCCTGGAGATCTCGGGGGATAGATACGCAGTATTTT.

The CDR3 DNA reads TGTGCCAGCAGTTACGTGGGGGGGCCCGGGGAGCTGTTTTTT. This encodes CASSYVGGPGELFF. The chain uses TRBV6-5 and TRBJ2-2; a possible D gene is TRBD2 (7 bases). The CDR3 has 14 amino acids. CDR1 and CDR2 (germline): MNHEY, SVGAGI. Trimming took 2 bases from V and 6 from J, leaving 10 bases between them.

This chain links TRBV27 with TRBJ2-1; 10 bases agree with TRBD1. This CDR3 is built from 13 residues. J was trimmed by 6 bases and V by 4 bases; bases with no gene match: 0. Germline assignment: CDR1 MNHEY and CDR2 SMNVEV (reference sequence). The CDR3 DNA is TGTGCCAGCAGTTGGACAGGGGGCAATGAGCAGTTCTTC. It codes for CASSWTGGNEQFF.

The V gene is TRBV6-6, the J gene TRBJ1-2; 9 positions match TRBD1. The CDR3 totals 14 residues. In germline, CDR1 is MNHNY, CDR2 SVGAGI (reference sequence). Trimming at V came to 0 bases and at J to 6 bases, leaving 2 bases not matched to a gene. The CDR3 loop reads CASSYSGTGHGYTF. The DNA for the CDR3 is TGTGCCAGCAGTTACTCGGGGACAGGGCATGGCTACACCTTC.

The chain joins TRBV6-6 to TRBJ1-6; 10 bases map to TRBD1. With 8 bases clipped from V and 7 bases from J, the junction kept 8 bases outside the gene matches. Germline loops: CDR1 MNHNY, CDR2 SVGAGI (reference sequence). This CDR3 is 15 amino acids long. For the CDR3, the DNA is TGTGCCAGCGCCGGGACAGGGGTGACCAATTCACCCCTCCACTTT. It is translated as CASAGTGVTNSPLHF.

CDR3 nucleotides: TGTGCCAGCAGTCCCGAGTTCAATCAGCCCCAGCATTTT. Amino acid sequence: CASSPEFNQPQHF. The chain carries TRBV12-3 or TRBV12-4 and TRBJ1-5; D is ambiguous. The CDR3 covers 13 residues. Trimming took off 5 bases at V and 3 bases at J, with 8 bases between the two ends.

V usage is TRBV5-1 and J usage is TRBJ2-7; D unresolved. The CDR3 sequence is 13 residues long. Germline V lookup: CDR1 SGHRS, CDR2 YFSETQ. The V and J ends lost 0 bases and 6 bases respectively, with 10 bases between them. CDR3 DNA sequence: TGCGCCAGCAGCTTGGTGGCAGATGGCGAGCAGTACTTC. The encoded protein is CASSLVADGEQYF.

This chain links TRBV5-1 with TRBJ2-1, with a weak D call TRBD2 (8 bases). Germline lookup yields CDR1 SGHRS and CDR2 YFSETQ. With 2 bases removed from V and 6 bases from J, the gap between germline ends came to 18 bases. The length of the CDR3 is 16 residues. Written as DNA, the CDR3 is TGCGCCAGCAGCTTAGCAGGGGGACTAGACTTCAATGAGCAGTTCTTC. Its translation: CASSLAGGLDFNEQFF.

The chain has TRBV2 and TRBJ2-2; D may be TRBD1 (6 bases). Germline CDR1 and CDR2: SNHLY and FYNNEI. The CDR3 consists of 15 residues. V lost 7 bases and J 0 bases, leaving 12 bases between the germline ends. CDR3 DNA sequence: TGTGCCAGCACCACCCCAGGGGCGAACACCGGGGAGCTGTTTTTT. It is translated as CASTTPGANTGELFF. The full variable domain, with the rest looked up from reference TRBV2 and TRBJ2-2, is EPEVTQTPSHQVTQMGQEVILRCVPISNHLYFYWYRQILGQKVEFLVSFYNNEISEKSEIFDDQFSVERPDGSNFTLKIRSTKLEDSAMYFCASTTPGANTGELFFGEGSRLTVL.

This clone has just one count. The chain is built from TRBV5-4 and TRBJ2-7; TRBD1 is a possible D gene (5 bases). The CDR3 contains 14 residues. Deletions cut 0 bases from V and 6 bases from J, with 13 bases between. Looked up from germline, CDR1 is SGHNT and CDR2 is YYREEE (reference sequence). CDR3 protein: CASSLATDSGEQYF. The DNA for the CDR3 is TGTGCCAGCAGCTTGGCCACAGACAGTGGCGAGCAGTACTTC. Using reference TRBV5-4 and TRBJ2-7 for the parts outside the CDR3, the full variable domain is ETGVTQSPTHLIKTRGQQVTLRCSSQSGHNTVSWYQQALGQGPQFIFQYYREEENGRGNFPPRFSGLQFPNYSSELNVNALELDDSALYLCASSLATDSGEQYFGPGTRLTVT.

J is TRBJ2-7 and V is TRBV18, with a possible D match to TRBD1 (7 bases). The CDR3 runs 14 residues. Germline-derived CDR1 and CDR2 are KGHSH and LQKENI. Trimming removed 2 bases at V and 2 bases at J, with 10 bases between. DNA for the CDR3: TGTGCCAGCTCACCAGCGGGGACAGCCTACGAGCAGTACTTC. Translation gives CASSPAGTAYEQYF.

This chain connects TRBV15 to TRBJ1-5, with D uncertain. Germline V gene lookup returns CDR1 LNHNV and CDR2 YYDKDF (reference sequence). The CDR3 length is 14 residues. The ends were cut back, 5 bases at V and 0 bases at J, with 8 bases in the middle. CDR3 bases: TGTGCCACCAGCGGCCCAGATAGCAATCAGCCCCAGCATTTT. It codes for CATSGPDSNQPQHF.

The V and J genes are TRBV9 and TRBJ2-5, with 13 nucleotides matching TRBD2. CDR1 and CDR2 (germline): SGDLS, YYNGEE. CDR3 size: 15 residues. Trimming took 4 bases from V and 5 from J; bases not matched to a gene: 5. Here the CDR3 reads CASSTSGLAGETQYF. The CDR3 DNA is TGTGCCAGCAGCACTTCGGGACTAGCGGGGGAGACCCAGTACTTC.

The J gene is TRBJ1-3, the V gene TRBV27; 7 bases match TRBD1. CDR3 size: 16 residues. From germline, CDR1 is MNHEY and CDR2 SMNVEV (reference sequence). V lost 6 bases and J lost 3; bases outside the gene matches: 11. The CDR3 loop is CASRPNRQGGGNTIYF. The CDR3 nucleotides read TGTGCCAGCAGGCCTAACAGACAGGGAGGTGGAAACACCATATATTTT.

The genes are TRBV7-9 and TRBJ2-1; 11 bases are a match to TRBD2. V gave up 6 bases and J gave up 6 bases; unmatched junction bases: 4. Per the germline V gene, CDR1 is SEHNR and CDR2 is FQNEAQ (reference sequence). This CDR3 comprises 14 residues. CDR3 loop: CASRVGLAGNEQFF. In DNA form, the CDR3 reads TGTGCCAGCAGGGTTGGACTAGCGGGCAATGAGCAGTTCTTC.

The J gene is TRBJ1-2, the V gene TRBV2; D remains unclear. V shed 3 bases and J shed 3 bases, with 11 bases lying between them. Germline CDR1 is SNHLY and CDR2 is FYNNEI. The CDR3 length is 14 residues. The CDR3 DNA reads as TGTGCCAGCAGTGATATGGGCAGCTACTATGGCTACACCTTC. The encoded protein is CASSDMGSYYGYTF.

The chain carries TRBV10-1 and TRBJ1-1; D unresolved. This CDR3 is built from 14 residues. The germline gives CDR1 WNHNN, CDR2 SYGVQD (reference sequence). V was shortened by 3 bases and J by 4 bases, with 12 bases between the two germline ends. The DNA for the CDR3 is TGCGCCAGCAGTGAATCGGGGATGCCCACTGAAGCTTTCTTT. Residues: CASSESGMPTEAFF.